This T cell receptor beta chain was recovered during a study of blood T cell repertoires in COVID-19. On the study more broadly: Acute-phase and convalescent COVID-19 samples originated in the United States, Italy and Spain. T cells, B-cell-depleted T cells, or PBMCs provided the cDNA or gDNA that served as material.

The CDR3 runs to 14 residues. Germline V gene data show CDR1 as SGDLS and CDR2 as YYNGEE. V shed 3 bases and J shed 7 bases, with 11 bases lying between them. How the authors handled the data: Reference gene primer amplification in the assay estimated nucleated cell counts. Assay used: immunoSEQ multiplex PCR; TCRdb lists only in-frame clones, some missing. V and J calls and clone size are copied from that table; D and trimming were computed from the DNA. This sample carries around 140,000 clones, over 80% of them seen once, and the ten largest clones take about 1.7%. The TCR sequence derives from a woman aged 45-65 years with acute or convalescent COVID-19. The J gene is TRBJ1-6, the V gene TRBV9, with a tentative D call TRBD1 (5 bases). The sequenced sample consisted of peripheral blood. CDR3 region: CASSARQPNSPLHF. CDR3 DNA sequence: TGTGCCAGCAGCGCGAGACAGCCGAATTCACCCCTCCACTTT.